Listed here is a single T cell receptor (beta chain). The V and J ends lost 2 bases and 7 bases, in that order; junction bases with no gene match: 9. The CDR3 is 17 amino acids. CDR1 is KGHDR and CDR2 is SFDVKD in the germline V gene. The entry originates in a study of blood T cell repertoires in COVID-19. At the level of the study: T cells, B-cell-depleted T cells, or PBMCs provided the cDNA or gDNA that served as material.

Across about two dozen US areas, participants ranged in age from roughly 18 to 95 years. Cohort assignment relied on participant-reported clinical history. Within the 2 weeks before study entry, each person in the exposed group met a COVID-19 case. The method was immunoSEQ multiplex PCR; TCRdb's version includes in-frame clones alone and lacks a portion of them. The repertoire holds 300,000 to 400,000 clones, with 85% as singletons. The sequencing input was PBMCs or T cells enriched from blood (not recorded which). The TCR sequence derives from a woman in her twenties or thirties who had been exposed to COVID-19. The rearrangement joins TRBV24-1 to TRBJ2-1, with 11 nucleotides matching TRBD2. The CDR3 protein is CATSDSYSGRAPNEQFF. The CDR3 DNA follows: TGTGCCACCAGTGATTCCTATAGCGGGAGGGCCCCAAATGAGCAGTTCTTC.